This T cell receptor (beta chain) stems from a study of memory B cells and T cells in multiple sclerosis. Germline V lookup: CDR1 LNHDA, CDR2 SQIVND (reference sequence). Trimming stripped 4 bases from V and 7 bases from J, with 7 bases between. The CDR3 totals 11 residues. CFSE-dim autoproliferating and CFSE-high non-proliferating T cells from unstimulated culture were sequenced separately. Cultures began with 5x10^7 CFSE-labeled PBMCs, unstimulated for roughly seven days, with replicate wells pooled. Without exogenous stimuli, roughly 0.5 uM CFSE-labeled PBMCs were cultured serum-free. This clone was recorded a few times. The antigen is undetermined. The method was immunoSEQ multiplex PCR; TCRdb's version includes in-frame clones alone and lacks a portion of them. The data show roughly 12,000 clones, roughly 81% seen once.

This chain connects TRBV19 to TRBJ1-1; the D is unclear. The material sequenced was PBMCs from blood kept in culture. The TCR originated in a human donor with multiple sclerosis. The CDR3 sequence: CASSTRHEAFF. DNA of the CDR3: TGTGCCAGTAGTACTCGACATGAAGCTTTCTTT.